The TCR beta chain under discussion was sequenced for a study of beta chain features in type 1 diabetes. Study-wide points: There was a moderate but significant shortening of TCRB CDR3s in all four CD4+ subsets of Type 1 diabetes patients.

In this sample, this clone turned up a few times. What it binds is unknown. The germline V and J ends were trimmed by 2 bases and 10 bases, with 12 bases remaining between them. This CDR3 is 13 amino acids long. Germline V gene data show CDR1 as SNHLY and CDR2 as FYNNEI. The investigators reverse transcribed all of the isolated RNA, so they sequenced expressed TCRB transcripts. Profiled with immunoSEQ multiplex PCR; TCRdb holds only in-frame clones, not every one. Among under 300,000 clones listed, approximately 11% were seen once. The chain carries TRBV2 and TRBJ2-1, with D unclear. Sequencing input: naive CD4+ T cells from blood. This clonotype was sampled from a man aged 25-45 years with type 1 diabetes. The CDR3 sequence: CASSEMPGQEQFF. The CDR3 bases are TGTGCCAGCAGTGAAATGCCTGGCCAGGAGCAGTTCTTC. Together with reference TRBV2 and TRBJ2-1, the CDR3 gives the full variable domain: EPEVTQTPSHQVTQMGQEVILRCVPISNHLYFYWYRQILGQKVEFLVSFYNNEISEKSEIFDDQFSVERPDGSNFTLKIRSTKLEDSAMYFCASSEMPGQEQFFGPGTRLTVL.